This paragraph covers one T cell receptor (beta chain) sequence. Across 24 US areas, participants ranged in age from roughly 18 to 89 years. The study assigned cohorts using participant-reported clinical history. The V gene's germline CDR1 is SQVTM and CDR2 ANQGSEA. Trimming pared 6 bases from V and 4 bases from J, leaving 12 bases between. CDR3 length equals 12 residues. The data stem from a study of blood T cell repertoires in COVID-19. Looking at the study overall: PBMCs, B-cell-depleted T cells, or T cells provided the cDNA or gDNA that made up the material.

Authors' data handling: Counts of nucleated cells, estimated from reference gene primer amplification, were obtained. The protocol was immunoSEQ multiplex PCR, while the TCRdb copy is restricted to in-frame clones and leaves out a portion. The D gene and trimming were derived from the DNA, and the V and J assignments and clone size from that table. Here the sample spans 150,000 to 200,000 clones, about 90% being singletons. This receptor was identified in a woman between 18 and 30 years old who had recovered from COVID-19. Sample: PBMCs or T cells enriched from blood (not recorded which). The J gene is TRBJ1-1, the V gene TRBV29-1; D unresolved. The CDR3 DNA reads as TGCAGCGTACCCCGAAGTAGCACTGAAGCTTTCTTT. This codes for CSVPRSSTEAFF.